The clone carrying this TCR beta chain was seen only once. The sample is drawn from a study of blood T cell repertoires in COVID-19. Study in general: Sites in the United States, Italy and Spain provided acute and convalescent COVID-19 samples. Sample material is recorded as cDNA or gDNA derived from T cells, B-cell-depleted T cells, or PBMCs.

In the original analysis: Nucleated cell number was recorded as an estimate derived from reference gene primer amplification. Measured with immunoSEQ multiplex PCR; TCRdb has only the in-frame clones, and not every one. That table furnishes V, J and clone size, whereas the DNA furnished D and trimming. In the table there are 110,000 or so clones, around 85% of which are singletons. Trimming pared 0 bases from V and 4 bases from J, leaving 9 bases between. The CDR3 runs to 14 residues. CDR1 is SGHRS, CDR2 YFSETQ, per germline. V and J are TRBV5-1 and TRBJ2-3; a possible D gene is TRBD2 (6 bases). This clonotype was sampled from a human donor in a cohort sampled during active COVID-19. Material for sequencing was peripheral blood. The CDR3 coding sequence is TGCGCCAGCAGCTTGGCGGGGGTACCAGATACGCAGTATTTT. Its protein product is CASSLAGVPDTQYF.